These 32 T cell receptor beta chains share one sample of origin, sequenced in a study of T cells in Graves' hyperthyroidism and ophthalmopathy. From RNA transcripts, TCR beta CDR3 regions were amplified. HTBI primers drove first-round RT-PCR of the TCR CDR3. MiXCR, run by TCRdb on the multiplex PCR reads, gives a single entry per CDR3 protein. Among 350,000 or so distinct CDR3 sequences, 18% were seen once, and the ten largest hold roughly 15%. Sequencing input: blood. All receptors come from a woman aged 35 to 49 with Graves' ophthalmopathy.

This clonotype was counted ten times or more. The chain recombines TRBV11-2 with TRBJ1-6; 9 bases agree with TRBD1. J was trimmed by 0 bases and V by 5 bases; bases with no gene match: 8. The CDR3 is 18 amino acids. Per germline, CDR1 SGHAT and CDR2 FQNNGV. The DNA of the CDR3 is TGTGCCAGCAGCCCTCGGACAGGGGAGGGCTCCTATAATTCACCCCTCCACTTT. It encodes CASSPRTGEGSYNSPLHF.

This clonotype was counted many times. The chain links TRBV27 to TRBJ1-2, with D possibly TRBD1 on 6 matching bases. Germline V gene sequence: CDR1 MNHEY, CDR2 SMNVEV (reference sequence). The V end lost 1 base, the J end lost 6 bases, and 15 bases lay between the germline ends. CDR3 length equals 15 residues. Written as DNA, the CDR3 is TGTGCCAGCAGTTTATGGACAGATAAACGAGATGGCTACACCTTC. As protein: CASSLWTDKRDGYTF.

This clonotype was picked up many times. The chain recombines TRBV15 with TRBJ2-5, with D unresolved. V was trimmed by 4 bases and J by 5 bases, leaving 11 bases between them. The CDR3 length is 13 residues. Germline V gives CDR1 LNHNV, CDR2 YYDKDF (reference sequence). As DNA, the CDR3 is TGTGCCACCAGCATTACTACCTTCGAGACCCAGTACTTC. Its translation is CATSITTFETQYF.

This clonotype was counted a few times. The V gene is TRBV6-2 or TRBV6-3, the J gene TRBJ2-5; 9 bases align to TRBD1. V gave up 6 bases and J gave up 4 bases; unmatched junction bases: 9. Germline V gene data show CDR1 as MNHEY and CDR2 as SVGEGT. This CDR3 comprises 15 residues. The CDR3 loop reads CASRQPGQGGETQYF. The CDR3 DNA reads TGTGCCAGCAGACAACCGGGACAGGGAGGAGAGACCCAGTACTTC.

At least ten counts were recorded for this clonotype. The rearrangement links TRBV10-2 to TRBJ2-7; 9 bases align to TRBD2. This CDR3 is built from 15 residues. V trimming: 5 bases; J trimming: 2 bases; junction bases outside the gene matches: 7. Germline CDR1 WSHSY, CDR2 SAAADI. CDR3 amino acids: CASSLGLANTYEQYF. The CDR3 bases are TGCGCCAGCAGTCTAGGACTAGCGAATACCTACGAGCAGTACTTC.

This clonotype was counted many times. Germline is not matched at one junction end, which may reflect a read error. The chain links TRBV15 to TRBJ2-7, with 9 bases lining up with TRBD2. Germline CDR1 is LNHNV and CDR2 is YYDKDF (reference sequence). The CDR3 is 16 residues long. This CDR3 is CATSRDGAASGKGPDF. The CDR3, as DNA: TGTGCCACCAGCAGAGATGGGGCGGCTAGCGGGAAAGGTCCGGACTTC.

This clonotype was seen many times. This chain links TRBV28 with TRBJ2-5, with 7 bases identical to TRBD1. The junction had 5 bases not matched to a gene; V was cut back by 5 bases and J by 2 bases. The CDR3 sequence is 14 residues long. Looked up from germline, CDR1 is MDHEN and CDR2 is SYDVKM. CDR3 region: CASSPDRKQETQYF. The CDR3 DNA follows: TGTGCCAGCAGTCCGGACAGGAAACAAGAGACCCAGTACTTC.

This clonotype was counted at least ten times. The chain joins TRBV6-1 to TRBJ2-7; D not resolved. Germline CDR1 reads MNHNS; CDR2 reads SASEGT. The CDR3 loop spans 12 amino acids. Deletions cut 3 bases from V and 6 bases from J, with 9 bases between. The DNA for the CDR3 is TGTGCCAGCAGTGACAGCTTCACCGAGCAGTACTTC. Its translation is CASSDSFTEQYF.

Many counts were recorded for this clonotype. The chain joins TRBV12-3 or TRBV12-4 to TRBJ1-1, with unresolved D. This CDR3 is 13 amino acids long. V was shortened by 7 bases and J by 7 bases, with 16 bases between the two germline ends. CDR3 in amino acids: CASTAKVQREAFF. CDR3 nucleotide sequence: TGTGCCAGCACCGCCAAGGTACAGCGTGAAGCTTTCTTT.

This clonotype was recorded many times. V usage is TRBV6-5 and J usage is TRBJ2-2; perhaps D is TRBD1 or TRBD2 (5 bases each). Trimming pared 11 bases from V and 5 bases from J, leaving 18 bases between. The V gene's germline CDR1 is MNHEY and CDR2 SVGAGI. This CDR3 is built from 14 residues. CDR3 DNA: TGTGCCTCACGGGGCAGGGACGGGACCGGGGAGCTGTTTTTT. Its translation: CASRGRDGTGELFF.

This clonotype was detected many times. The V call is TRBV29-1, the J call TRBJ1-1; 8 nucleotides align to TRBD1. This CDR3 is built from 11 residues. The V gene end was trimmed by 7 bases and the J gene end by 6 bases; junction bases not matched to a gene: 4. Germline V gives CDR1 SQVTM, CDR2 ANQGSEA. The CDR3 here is CSDQGAAEAFF. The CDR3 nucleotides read TGCAGCGACCAGGGGGCCGCTGAAGCTTTCTTT.

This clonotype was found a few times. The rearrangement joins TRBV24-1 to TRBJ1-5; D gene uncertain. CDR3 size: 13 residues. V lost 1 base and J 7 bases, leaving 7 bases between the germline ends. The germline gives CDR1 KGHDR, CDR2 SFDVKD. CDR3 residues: CATSDFPVQPQHF. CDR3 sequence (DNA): TGTGCCACCAGTGATTTTCCAGTCCAGCCCCAGCATTTT.

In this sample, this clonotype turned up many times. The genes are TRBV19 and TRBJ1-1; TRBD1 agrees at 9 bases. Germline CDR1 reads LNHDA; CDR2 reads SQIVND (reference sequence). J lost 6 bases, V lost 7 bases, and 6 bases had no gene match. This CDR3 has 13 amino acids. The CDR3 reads CASNSGQGSEAFF. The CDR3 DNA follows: TGTGCCAGTAACTCGGGACAGGGTTCTGAAGCTTTCTTT.

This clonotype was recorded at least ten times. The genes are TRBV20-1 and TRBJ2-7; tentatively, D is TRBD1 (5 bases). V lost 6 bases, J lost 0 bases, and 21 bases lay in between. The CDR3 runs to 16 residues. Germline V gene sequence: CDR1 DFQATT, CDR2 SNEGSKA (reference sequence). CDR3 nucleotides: TGCAGTGCGACCCCACCCACCGGTAGGGGCTCCTACGAGCAGTACTTC. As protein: CSATPPTGRGSYEQYF.

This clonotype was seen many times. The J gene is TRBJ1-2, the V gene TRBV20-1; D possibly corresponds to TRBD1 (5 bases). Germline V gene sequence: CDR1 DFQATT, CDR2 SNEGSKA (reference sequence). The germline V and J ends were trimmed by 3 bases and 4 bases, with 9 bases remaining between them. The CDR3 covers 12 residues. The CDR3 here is CSASEGIYGYTF. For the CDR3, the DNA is TGCAGTGCTAGCGAGGGGATCTATGGCTACACCTTC.

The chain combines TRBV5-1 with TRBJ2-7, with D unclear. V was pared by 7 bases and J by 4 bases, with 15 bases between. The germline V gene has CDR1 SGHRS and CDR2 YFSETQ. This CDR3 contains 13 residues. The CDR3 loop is CASGNDGYYEQYF. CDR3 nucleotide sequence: TGCGCCAGCGGCAATGACGGTTATTACGAGCAGTACTTC.

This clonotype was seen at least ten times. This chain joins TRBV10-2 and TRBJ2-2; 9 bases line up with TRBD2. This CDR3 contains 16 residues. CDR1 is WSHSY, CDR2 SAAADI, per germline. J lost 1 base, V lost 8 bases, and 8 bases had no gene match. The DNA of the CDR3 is TGCGCCAGCGGGATGCCTAGCGGGGAGAACACCGGGGAGCTGTTTTTT. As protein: CASGMPSGENTGELFF.

Here the CDR3 reads CASTVEARRAFF. The CDR3 coding sequence is TGTGCCAGCACCGTGGAGGCGCGGCGAGCTTTCTTT. The rearrangement joins TRBV12-3 or TRBV12-4 to TRBJ1-1, with D unresolved. The CDR3 contains 12 residues. V shed 7 bases and J shed 10 bases, with 16 bases lying between them.

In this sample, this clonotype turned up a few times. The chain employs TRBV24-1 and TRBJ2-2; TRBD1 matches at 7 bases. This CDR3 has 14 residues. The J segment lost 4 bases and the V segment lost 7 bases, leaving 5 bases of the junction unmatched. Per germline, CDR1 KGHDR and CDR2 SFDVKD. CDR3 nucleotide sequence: TGTGCCACCAGCGCGGACAGGATCACCGGGGAGCTGTTTTTT. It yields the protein CATSADRITGELFF.

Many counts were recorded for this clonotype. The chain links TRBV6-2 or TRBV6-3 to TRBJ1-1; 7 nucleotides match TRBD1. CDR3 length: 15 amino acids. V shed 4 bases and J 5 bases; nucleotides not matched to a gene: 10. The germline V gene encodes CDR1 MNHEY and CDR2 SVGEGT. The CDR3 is CASSFKGAGNTEAFF. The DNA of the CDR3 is TGTGCCAGCAGTTTCAAGGGGGCGGGGAATACTGAAGCTTTCTTT.

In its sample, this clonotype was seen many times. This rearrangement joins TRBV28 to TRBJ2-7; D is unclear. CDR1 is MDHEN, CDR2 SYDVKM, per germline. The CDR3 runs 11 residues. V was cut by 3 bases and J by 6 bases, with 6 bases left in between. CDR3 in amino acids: CASSLFLEQYF. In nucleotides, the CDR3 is TGTGCCAGCAGTTTGTTCCTCGAGCAGTACTTC.

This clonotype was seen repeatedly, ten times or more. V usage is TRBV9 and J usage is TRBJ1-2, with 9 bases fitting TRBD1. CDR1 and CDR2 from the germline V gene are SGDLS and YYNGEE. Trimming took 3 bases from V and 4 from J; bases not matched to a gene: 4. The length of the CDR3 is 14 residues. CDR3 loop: CASSGTGGSYGYTF. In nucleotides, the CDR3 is TGTGCCAGCAGCGGCACAGGGGGCAGCTATGGCTACACCTTC.

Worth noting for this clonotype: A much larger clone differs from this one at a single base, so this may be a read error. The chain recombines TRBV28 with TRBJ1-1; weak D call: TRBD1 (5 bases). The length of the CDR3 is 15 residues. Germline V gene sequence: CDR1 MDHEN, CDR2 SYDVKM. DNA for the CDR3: TGTGCCAGCACTCCGCCGACGGGGGTGCTCACTGAAGCTCTCTTT. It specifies CASTPPTGVLTEALF.

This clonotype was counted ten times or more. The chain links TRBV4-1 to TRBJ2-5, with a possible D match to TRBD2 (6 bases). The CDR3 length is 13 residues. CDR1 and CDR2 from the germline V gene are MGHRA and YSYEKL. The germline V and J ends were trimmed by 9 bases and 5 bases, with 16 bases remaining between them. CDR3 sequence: CASGGTERETQYF. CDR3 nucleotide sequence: TGCGCCAGTGGGGGGACGGAGAGGGAGACCCAGTACTTC.

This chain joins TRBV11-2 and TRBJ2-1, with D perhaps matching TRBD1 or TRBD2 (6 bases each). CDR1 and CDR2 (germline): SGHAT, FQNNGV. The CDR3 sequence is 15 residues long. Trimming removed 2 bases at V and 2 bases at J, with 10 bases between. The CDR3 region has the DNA TGTGCCAGCAGCTTAAGGGGGGATACCTACAATGAGCAGTTCTTC. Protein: CASSLRGDTYNEQFF.

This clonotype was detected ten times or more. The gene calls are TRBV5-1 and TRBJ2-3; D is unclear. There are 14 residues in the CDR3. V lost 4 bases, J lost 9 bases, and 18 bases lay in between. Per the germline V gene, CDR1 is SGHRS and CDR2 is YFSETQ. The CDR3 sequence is CASSGLRSGGTQYF. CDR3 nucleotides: TGCGCCAGCAGCGGGCTTCGATCAGGCGGCACGCAGTATTTT.

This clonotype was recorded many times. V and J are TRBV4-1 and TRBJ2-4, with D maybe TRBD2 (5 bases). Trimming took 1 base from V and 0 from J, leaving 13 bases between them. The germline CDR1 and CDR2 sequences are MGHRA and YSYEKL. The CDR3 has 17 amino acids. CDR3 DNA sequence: TGCGCCAGCAGCCAAGGGGTGGTGAGCGGAGCCAAAAACATTCAGTACTTC. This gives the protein CASSQGVVSGAKNIQYF.

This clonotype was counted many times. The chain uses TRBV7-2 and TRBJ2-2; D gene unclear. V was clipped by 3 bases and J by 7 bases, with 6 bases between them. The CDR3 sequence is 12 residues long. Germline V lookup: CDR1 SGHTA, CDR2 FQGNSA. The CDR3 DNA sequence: TGTGCCAGCAGCTTTACAGACGGGGAGCTGTTTTTT. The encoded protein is CASSFTDGELFF. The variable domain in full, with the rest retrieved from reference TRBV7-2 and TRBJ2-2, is GAGVSQSPSNKVTEKGKDVELRCDPISGHTALYWYRQSLGQGLEFLIYFQGNSAPDKSGLPSDRFSAERTGGSVSTLTIQRTQQEDSAVYLCASSFTDGELFFGEGSRLTVL.

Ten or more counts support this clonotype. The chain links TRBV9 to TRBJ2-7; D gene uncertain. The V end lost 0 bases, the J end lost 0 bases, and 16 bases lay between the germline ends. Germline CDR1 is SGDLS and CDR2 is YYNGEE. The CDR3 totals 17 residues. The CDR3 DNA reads TGTGCCAGCAGCGTAGTTCCCTTGGATCCTCACTCCTACGAGCAGTACTTC. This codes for CASSVVPLDPHSYEQYF.

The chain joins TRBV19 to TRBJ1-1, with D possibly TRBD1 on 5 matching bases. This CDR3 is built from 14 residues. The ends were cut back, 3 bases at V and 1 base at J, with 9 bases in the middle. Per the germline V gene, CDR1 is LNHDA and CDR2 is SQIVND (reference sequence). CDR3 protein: CASSIGHANTEAFF. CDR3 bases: TGTGCCAGTAGTATCGGACACGCGAACACTGAAGCTTTCTTT.

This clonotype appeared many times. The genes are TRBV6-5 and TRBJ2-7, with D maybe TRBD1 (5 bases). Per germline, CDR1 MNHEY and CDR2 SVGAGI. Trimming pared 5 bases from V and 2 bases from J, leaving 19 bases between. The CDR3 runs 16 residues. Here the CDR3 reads CASSITRDPPAYEQYF. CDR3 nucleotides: TGTGCCAGCAGTATCACCAGGGATCCTCCTGCCTACGAGCAGTACTTC.

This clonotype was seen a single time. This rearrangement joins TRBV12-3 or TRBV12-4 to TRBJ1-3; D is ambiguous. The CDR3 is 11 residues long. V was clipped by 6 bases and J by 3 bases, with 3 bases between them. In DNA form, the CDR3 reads TGTGCCAGCAGACATGGAAACACCATATATTTT. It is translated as CASRHGNTIYF.